Sequencing of this TCR beta chain was carried out in a study of human T cells and chemical hapten exposure. This clonotype occurred a few times. Its specificity is unknown. V gave up 5 bases and J gave up 10 bases, with 15 bases separating them. This CDR3 spans 14 amino acids. CDR1 is SGHTA, CDR2 FQGTGA, per germline. The time point here: pre-sensitization, week 0. Stated treatment: therapeutic diphenylcyclopropenone sensitization with weekly scalp DPC. Findings and caveats of the study: TCRs whose frequency exceeded 1 in 1000 remained the same following DPC sensitization.

Authors' processing steps: TCR counts had a median of about 92,000 per sample and spanned roughly 20,000 to 690,600. Each CDR3 protein gets one entry after TCRdb re-called the RACE reads with MiXCR. TCRdb, not the original authors, processed these V and J calls. The sample lists more than 300,000 distinct CDR3 sequences, approximately 5% occurring once. This chain links TRBV7-3 with TRBJ1-6; D possibly corresponds to TRBD1 (5 bases). The TCR comes from a woman younger than 35 with alopecia areata. Some clones in this sample may be carry-over from other donors' samples. This material consisted of whole blood, taken in connection with sensitization to the hapten diphenylcyclopropenone (DPC). The CDR3 sequence: CASSPSGRDSPLHF. The CDR3 DNA sequence: TGTGCCAGCAGCCCATCAGGCAGGGACTCACCCCTCCACTTT.